Reported below is one TCR beta chain. Its antigen is unknown. The data originate from a study of monozygotic twins with inflammatory bowel disease. Findings and caveats of the study: In these data, no single strong IBD-associated signal or clonotype received support.

From around 4,000 ng of total RNA, each TCR library was prepared. TCRdb processed the 5' RACE reads again and assigns one entry to each CDR3 protein, with no DNA. The sample includes roughly 200,000 distinct CDR3 sequences. Germline V gene lookup returns CDR1 MGHRA and CDR2 YSYEKL. The CDR3 contains 15 residues. This chain connects TRBV4-1 to TRBJ1-2; TCRdb returns TRBD1, unconfirmable since there is no DNA. The specimen sequenced was blood. The TCR originated in a human donor with ulcerative colitis or Crohn's disease, or a healthy co-twin of an affected twin (not recorded which). The CDR3 reads CASRLGQGLDYGYTF.